Listed below are T cell receptor beta chains from one sample, sequenced in a study of blood T cell repertoires in COVID-19. Only in-frame clones appear in the TCRdb table, and some are missing; sequencing was by immunoSEQ multiplex PCR. Among some 70,000 clones, about 91% were seen once, and the ten largest hold less than 8%. The specimen was peripheral blood. These TCRs come from a human donor in a cohort sampled during active COVID-19. Both conserved end residues are part of each CDR3. D genes are given only for firm matches. Only some rows state a clone size, as once, few, many or a class for expanded clones.

TRBV7-2,TRBD2,TRBJ2-1,-,CASSPGTSGSGAQFF,TGTGCCAGCAGCCCCGGGACTAGCGGGAGCGGCGCGCAGTTCTTC
TRBV30,-,TRBJ1-5,-,CAWRAQRGNQPQHF,TGTGCCTGGAGAGCGCAGCGCGGGAATCAGCCCCAGCATTTT
TRBV15,-,TRBJ1-4,-,CATSRSPGREGEKLFF,TGTGCCACCAGCAGAAGTCCGGGGAGGGAAGGCGAAAAACTGTTTTTT
TRBV7-2,TRBD2,TRBJ2-1,-,CASTPGGSGGYNEQFF,TGTGCCAGCACCCCAGGAGGTAGCGGGGGATACAATGAGCAGTTCTTC
TRBV6-5,-,TRBJ2-7,-,CASSLTPEPGTYEQYF,TGTGCCAGCAGTTTAACGCCCGAACCGGGTACCTACGAGCAGTACTTC
TRBV19,-,TRBJ1-1,-,CASSKARGTEAFF,TGTGCCAGTAGTAAGGCACGGGGCACTGAAGCTTTCTTT
TRBV7-9,-,TRBJ2-1,-,CASSAYISTSDEQFF,TGTGCCAGCAGCGCTTACATTAGCACTTCGGATGAGCAGTTCTTC
TRBV7-6,-,TRBJ1-2,-,CASNPIANYGYTF,TGTGCCAGCAATCCGATAGCTAACTATGGCTACACCTTC
TRBV7-2,TRBD1,TRBJ1-1,-,CASSWDRNTEAFF,TGTGCCAGCAGCTGGGACAGGAACACTGAAGCTTTCTTT
TRBV9,TRBD2,TRBJ2-5,-,CASSGLAGAGGETQYF,TGTGCCAGCAGTGGACTCGCCGGGGCGGGGGGAGAGACCCAGTACTTC
TRBV7-2,TRBD1,TRBJ2-7,-,CASSGDRVRREQYF,TGTGCCAGCAGCGGTGACAGGGTGCGACGCGAGCAGTACTTC
TRBV30,TRBD2,TRBJ2-5,-,CAWNARLAGEGTQYF,TGTGCCTGGAATGCCCGACTAGCGGGAGAGGGGACCCAGTACTTC
TRBV6-5,-,TRBJ1-3,few,CASTRTLSSGNTIYF,TGTGCCAGCACTAGGACTCTTAGCTCTGGAAACACCATATATTTT
TRBV6-5,-,TRBJ1-2,-,CASTRDTKNYGYTF,TGTGCCAGCACCCGCGACACGAAAAACTATGGCTACACCTTC
TRBV7-2,TRBD1,TRBJ1-2,-,CASSLSRRGQPNYGYTF,TGTGCCAGCAGCTTAAGTAGAAGGGGACAGCCGAACTATGGCTACACCTTC
TRBV5-1,-,TRBJ2-1,-,CASRPGVSSYNEQFF,TGCGCCAGCAGACCAGGGGTTAGCTCCTACAATGAGCAGTTCTTC
TRBV19,-,TRBJ2-3,-,CASISGRQGFAQYF,TGTGCCAGTATATCCGGGCGTCAGGGCTTTGCGCAGTATTTT
TRBV6-2/TRBV6-3,TRBD1,TRBJ1-6,-,CASSSDRASLHF,TGTGCCAGCAGCTCGGACAGGGCGTCCCTCCACTTT
TRBV5-1,TRBD2,TRBJ2-3,-,CASSLSSGPRTDTQYF,TGCGCCAGCAGCTTGTCTAGCGGGCCTCGCACAGATACGCAGTATTTT
TRBV25-1,TRBD2,TRBJ2-1,-,CASSDSGSSYNEQFF,TGTGCCAGCAGTGATAGCGGGAGCTCCTACAATGAGCAGTTCTTC
TRBV2,-,TRBJ2-2,-,CASQQGWAGELFF,TGTGCCAGTCAACAGGGTTGGGCCGGGGAGCTGTTTTTT
TRBV5-8,-,TRBJ1-2,-,CASSSTVAYYGYTF,TGTGCCAGCAGCTCGACAGTTGCTTACTATGGCTACACCTTC
TRBV7-8,-,TRBJ1-6,-,CASSLPLVGRGRGTLHF,TGTGCCAGCAGCTTACCCCTGGTGGGGAGAGGCCGGGGGACCCTCCACTTT
TRBV4-1,-,TRBJ2-3,-,CASSPLQSSTDTQYF,TGCGCCAGCAGCCCCCTACAGTCTAGCACAGATACGCAGTATTTT
TRBV28,-,TRBJ2-4,-,CASSLMGRGSGNIQYF,TGTGCCAGCAGTTTAATGGGCAGGGGATCCGGAAACATTCAGTACTTC
TRBV6-1,TRBD1,TRBJ1-2,few,CASSETGGYGYTF,TGTGCCAGCAGTGAAACAGGGGGCTATGGCTACACCTTC
TRBV6-5,TRBD1,TRBJ2-5,-,CASRTGQGQETQYF,TGTGCCAGCAGGACCGGACAGGGCCAAGAGACCCAGTACTTC
TRBV6-2/TRBV6-3,-,TRBJ2-3,-,CASSYEFAESTDTQYF,TGTGCCAGCAGTTACGAGTTTGCGGAAAGCACAGATACGCAGTATTTT
TRBV7-2,TRBD2,TRBJ2-2,-,CASSPSGLAGVNTGELFF,TGTGCCAGCAGCCCCTCCGGACTAGCGGGAGTAAACACCGGGGAGCTGTTTTTT
TRBV27,TRBD2,TRBJ2-2,-,CASRSSGRAWDTGELFF,TGTGCCAGCAGAAGTAGCGGGAGGGCCTGGGACACCGGGGAGCTGTTTTTT
TRBV7-9,-,TRBJ1-2,-,CASSLDSNYGYTF,TGTGCCAGCAGCTTGGACAGCAACTATGGCTACACCTTC
TRBV5-1,TRBD1,TRBJ1-1,-,CASSRQGPAKNTEAFF,TGCGCCAGCAGCCGACAGGGCCCCGCCAAGAACACTGAAGCTTTCTTT
TRBV28,-,TRBJ2-3,few,CASSRDSTDTQYF,TGTGCCAGCAGTCGGGACTCCACAGATACGCAGTATTTT
TRBV28,TRBD2,TRBJ2-7,few,CASSPAPGLAGGLYEQYF,TGTGCCAGCAGTCCCGCCCCGGGACTAGCGGGAGGGCTCTACGAGCAGTACTTC
TRBV7-3,-,TRBJ2-3,few,CASSREGVTDTQYF,TGTGCCAGCAGCCGCGAGGGAGTCACAGATACGCAGTATTTT
TRBV7-8,TRBD2,TRBJ2-7,-,CASSPTSGGSYEQYF,TGTGCCAGCAGCCCGACTAGCGGGGGGTCCTACGAGCAGTACTTC
TRBV2,-,TRBJ1-6,-,CASSAGLDNSPLHF,TGTGCCAGCAGTGCAGGGTTGGACAATTCACCCCTCCACTTT
TRBV6-1,-,TRBJ2-3,-,CASSEAPGSTDTQYF,TGTGCCAGCAGTGAAGCTCCAGGTAGCACAGATACGCAGTATTTT
TRBV12-3/TRBV12-4,-,TRBJ1-5,hyperexpanded,CASSLAPGQPQHF,TGTGCCAGCAGTTTAGCGCCCGGTCAGCCCCAGCATTTT
TRBV5-4,TRBD1,TRBJ1-6,-,CASSLGRGLNSPLHF,TGTGCCAGCAGCTTGGGGAGGGGGCTTAATTCACCCCTCCACTTT